The source of this T cell receptor beta chain is a study of T cells after posttransplantation cyclophosphamide. This CDR3 is built from 14 residues. TCRdb's copy holds only in-frame clones and misses some; the assay was immunoSEQ multiplex PCR. This sample has 66,000 or so clones, with 85% to 95% found just once. Study conclusions and caveats: TRB clonality was highly associated with recipient CMV seropositivity and reactivation.

Details on this clone: Its cognate antigen is unknown.

The receptor was isolated from a woman in her twenties or thirties in good health and a related stem cell transplant donor. The sequencing sample was made of PBMCs. V gene TRBV21-1 combines with J gene TRBJ1-5. TRBV21-1 is a known pseudogene. The CDR3 DNA sequence: TGTGCCAGCAGCTTACCGGGGGGGGATCGGCCCCAGCATTTT. The encoded protein is CASSLPGGDRPQHF.